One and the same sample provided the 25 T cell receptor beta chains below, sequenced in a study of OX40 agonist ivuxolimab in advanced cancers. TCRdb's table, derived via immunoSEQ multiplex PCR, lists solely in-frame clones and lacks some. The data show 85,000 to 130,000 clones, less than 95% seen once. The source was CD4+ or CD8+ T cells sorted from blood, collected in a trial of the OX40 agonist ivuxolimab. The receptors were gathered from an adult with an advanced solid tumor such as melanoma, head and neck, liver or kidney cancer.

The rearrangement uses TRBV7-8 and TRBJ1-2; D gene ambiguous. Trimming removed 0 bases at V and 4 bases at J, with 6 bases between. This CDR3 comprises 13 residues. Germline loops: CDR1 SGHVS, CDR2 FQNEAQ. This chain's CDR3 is CASSLATVYGYTF. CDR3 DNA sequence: TGTGCCAGCAGCTTAGCTACTGTCTATGGCTACACCTTC.

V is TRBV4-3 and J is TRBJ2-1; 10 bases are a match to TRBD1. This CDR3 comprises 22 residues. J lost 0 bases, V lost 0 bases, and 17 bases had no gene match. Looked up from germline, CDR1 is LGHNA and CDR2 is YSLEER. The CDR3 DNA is TGCGCCAGCAGCCAAGATGTCCCCCGGGACAGGGGCCCCTCTGGCTCCTACAATGAGCAGTTCTTC. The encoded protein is CASSQDVPRDRGPSGSYNEQFF.

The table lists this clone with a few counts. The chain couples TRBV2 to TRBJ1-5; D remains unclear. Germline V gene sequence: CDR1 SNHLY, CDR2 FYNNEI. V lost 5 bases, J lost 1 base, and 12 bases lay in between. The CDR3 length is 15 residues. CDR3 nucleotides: TGTGCCAGCAGTCTGCGAACTTCCAGCAATCAGCCCCAGCATTTT. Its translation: CASSLRTSSNQPQHF. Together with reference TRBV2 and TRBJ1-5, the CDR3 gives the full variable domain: EPEVTQTPSHQVTQMGQEVILRCVPISNHLYFYWYRQILGQKVEFLVSFYNNEISEKSEIFDDQFSVERPDGSNFTLKIRSTKLEDSAMYFCASSLRTSSNQPQHFGDGTRLSIL.

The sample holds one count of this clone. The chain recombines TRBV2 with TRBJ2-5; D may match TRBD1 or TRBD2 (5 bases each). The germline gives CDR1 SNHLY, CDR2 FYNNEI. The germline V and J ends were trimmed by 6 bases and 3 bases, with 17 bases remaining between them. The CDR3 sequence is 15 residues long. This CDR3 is CASSFEGPPEETQYF. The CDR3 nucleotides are TGTGCCAGCAGCTTCGAGGGACCCCCCGAAGAGACCCAGTACTTC.

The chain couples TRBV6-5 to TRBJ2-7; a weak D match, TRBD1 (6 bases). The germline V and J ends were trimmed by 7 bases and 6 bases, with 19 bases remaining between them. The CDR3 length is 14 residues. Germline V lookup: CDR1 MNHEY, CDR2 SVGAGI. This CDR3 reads CASNHGQPLGEQYF. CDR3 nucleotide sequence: TGTGCCAGCAACCACGGACAGCCCCTGGGCGAGCAGTACTTC.

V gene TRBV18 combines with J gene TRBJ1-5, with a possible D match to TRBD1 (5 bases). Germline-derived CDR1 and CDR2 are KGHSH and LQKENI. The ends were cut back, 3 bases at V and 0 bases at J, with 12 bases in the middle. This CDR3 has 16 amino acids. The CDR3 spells CASSPRGVNSNQPQHF. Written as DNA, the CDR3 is TGTGCCAGCTCACCGCGGGGGGTCAATAGCAATCAGCCCCAGCATTTT.

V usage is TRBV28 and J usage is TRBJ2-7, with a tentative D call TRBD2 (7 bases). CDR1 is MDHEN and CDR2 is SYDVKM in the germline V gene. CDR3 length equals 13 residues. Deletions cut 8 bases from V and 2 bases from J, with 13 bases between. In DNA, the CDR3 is TGTGCCAGCGGGGGGGGCGCCCCCTACGAGCAGTACTTC. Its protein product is CASGGGAPYEQYF.

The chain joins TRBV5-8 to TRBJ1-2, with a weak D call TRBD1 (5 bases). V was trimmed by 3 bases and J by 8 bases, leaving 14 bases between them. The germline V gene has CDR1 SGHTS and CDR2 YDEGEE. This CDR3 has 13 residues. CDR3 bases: TGTGCCAGCAGCTCCCCAGGGATTTGGGGCTACACCTTC. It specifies CASSSPGIWGYTF. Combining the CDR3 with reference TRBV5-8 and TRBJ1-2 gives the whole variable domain EAGVTQSPTHLIKTRGQQATLRCSPISGHTSVYWYQQALGLGLQFLLWYDEGEERNRGNFPPRFSGRQFPNYSSELNVNALELEDSALYLCASSSPGIWGYTFGSGTRLTVV.

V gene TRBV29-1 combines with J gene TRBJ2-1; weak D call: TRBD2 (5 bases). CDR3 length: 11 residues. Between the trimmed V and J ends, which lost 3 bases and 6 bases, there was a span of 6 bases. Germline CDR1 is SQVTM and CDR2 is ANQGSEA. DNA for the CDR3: TGCAGCGTTGAGAGGGTCAATGAGCAGTTCTTC. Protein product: CSVERVNEQFF.

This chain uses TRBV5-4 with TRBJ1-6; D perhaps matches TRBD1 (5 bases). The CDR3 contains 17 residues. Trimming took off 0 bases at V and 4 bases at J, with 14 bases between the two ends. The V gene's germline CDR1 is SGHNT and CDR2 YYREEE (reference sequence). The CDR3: CASSLAIAGPYNSPLHF. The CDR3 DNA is TGTGCCAGCAGCTTGGCTATTGCGGGGCCTTATAATTCACCCCTCCACTTT.

The CDR3 nucleotides are TGTGCCAGCAGCCGAGTACTTAACGGGGGGACGAACACCGGGGAGCTGTTTTTT. Its translation is CASSRVLNGGTNTGELFF. The rearrangement joins TRBV11-3 to TRBJ2-2, with TRBD2 matching over 7 bases. Trimming at V came to 5 bases and at J to 0 bases, leaving 12 bases not matched to a gene. The CDR3 is 18 residues long. Germline CDR1 is SGHNT and CDR2 is YENEEA.

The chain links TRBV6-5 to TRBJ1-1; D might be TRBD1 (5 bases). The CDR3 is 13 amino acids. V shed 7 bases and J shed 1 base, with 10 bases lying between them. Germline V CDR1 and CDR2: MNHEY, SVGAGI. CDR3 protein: CASNPGGNTEAFF. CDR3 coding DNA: TGTGCCAGCAACCCCGGGGGGAACACTGAAGCTTTCTTT.

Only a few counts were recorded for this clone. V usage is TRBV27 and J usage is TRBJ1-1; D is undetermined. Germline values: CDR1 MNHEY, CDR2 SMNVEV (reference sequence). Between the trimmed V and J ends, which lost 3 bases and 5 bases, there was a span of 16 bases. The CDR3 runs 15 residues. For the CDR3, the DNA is TGTGCCAGCAGTTTTAAAGCCCTGATGGGTACTGAAGCTTTCTTT. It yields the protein CASSFKALMGTEAFF.

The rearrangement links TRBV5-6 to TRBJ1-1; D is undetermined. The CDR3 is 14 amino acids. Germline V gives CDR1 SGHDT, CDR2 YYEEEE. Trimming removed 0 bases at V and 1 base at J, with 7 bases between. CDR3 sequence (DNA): TGTGCCAGCAGCTTGGAACGGGGGAACACTGAAGCTTTCTTT. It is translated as CASSLERGNTEAFF.

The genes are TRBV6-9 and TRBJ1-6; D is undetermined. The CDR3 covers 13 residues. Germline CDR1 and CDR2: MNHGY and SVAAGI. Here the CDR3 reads CATRGRANSPLHF. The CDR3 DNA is TGTGCGACCAGAGGGAGGGCCAATTCACCCCTCCACTTT.

The CDR3 bases are TGTGCCAGCAGTGATTGGGGGTCCTACGAGCAGTACTTC. As protein: CASSDWGSYEQYF. This chain connects TRBV6-5 to TRBJ2-7; TRBD1 or TRBD2 may be the D gene (5 bases each). The CDR3 is 13 residues long. V shed 5 bases and J shed 1 base, with 9 bases lying between them. Looked up from germline, CDR1 is MNHEY and CDR2 is SVGAGI.

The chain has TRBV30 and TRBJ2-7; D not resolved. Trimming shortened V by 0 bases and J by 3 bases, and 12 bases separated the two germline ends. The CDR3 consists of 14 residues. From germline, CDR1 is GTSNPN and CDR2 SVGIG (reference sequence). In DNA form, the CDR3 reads TGTGCCTGGAGTGTGCCGGCTAGAGGCTACGAGCAGTACTTC. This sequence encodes CAWSVPARGYEQYF.

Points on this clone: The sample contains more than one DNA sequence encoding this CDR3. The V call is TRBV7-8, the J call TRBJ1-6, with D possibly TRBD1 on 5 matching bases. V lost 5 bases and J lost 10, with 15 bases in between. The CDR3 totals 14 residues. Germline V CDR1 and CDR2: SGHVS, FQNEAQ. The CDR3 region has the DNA TGTGCCAGCAGCCTGGGGCAGGGCGGATCACCCCTCCACTTT. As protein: CASSLGQGGSPLHF.

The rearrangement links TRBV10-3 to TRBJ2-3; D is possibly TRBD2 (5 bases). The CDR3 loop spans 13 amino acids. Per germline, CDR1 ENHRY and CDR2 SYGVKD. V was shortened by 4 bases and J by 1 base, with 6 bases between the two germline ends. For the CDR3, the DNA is TGTGCCATCAGTGTGCGGGGCACAGATACGCAGTATTTT. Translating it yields CAISVRGTDTQYF.

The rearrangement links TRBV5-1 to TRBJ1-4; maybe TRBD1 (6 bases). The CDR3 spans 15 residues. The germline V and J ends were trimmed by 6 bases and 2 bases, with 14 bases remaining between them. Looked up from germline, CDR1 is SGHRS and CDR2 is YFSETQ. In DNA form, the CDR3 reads TGCGCCAGCACAAGAACAGGGTTGACTAATGAAAAACTGTTTTTT. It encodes CASTRTGLTNEKLFF.

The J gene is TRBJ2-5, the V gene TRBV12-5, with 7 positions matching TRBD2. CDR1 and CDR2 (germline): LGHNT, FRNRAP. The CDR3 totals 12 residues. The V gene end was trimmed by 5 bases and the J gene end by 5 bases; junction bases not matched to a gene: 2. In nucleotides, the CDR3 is TGTGCTAGTGGTATCGGGGGGGAGACCCAGTACTTC. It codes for CASGIGGETQYF.

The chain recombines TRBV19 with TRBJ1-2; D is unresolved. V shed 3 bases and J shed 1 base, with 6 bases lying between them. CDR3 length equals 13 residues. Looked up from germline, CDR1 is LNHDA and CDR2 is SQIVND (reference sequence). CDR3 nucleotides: TGTGCCAGTAGTATCGGCGTTAACTATGGCTACACCTTC. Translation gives CASSIGVNYGYTF.

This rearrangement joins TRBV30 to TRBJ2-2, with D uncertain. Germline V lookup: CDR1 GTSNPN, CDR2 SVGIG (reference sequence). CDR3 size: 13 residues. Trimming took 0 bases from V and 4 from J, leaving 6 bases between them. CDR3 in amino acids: CAWSVRSTGELFF. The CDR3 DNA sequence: TGTGCCTGGAGTGTACGATCCACCGGGGAGCTGTTTTTT.

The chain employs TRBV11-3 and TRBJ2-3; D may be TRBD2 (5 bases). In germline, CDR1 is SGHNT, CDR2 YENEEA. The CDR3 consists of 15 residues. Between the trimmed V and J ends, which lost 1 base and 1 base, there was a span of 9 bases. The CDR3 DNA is TGTGCCAGCAGCTTAGTCCTGGGAGGCACAGATACGCAGTATTTT. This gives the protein CASSLVLGGTDTQYF.

DNA for the CDR3: TGTGCCAGCAGGATATTCACAGGGGCCGGAGATACGCAGTATTTT. Protein product: CASRIFTGAGDTQYF. V is TRBV2 and J is TRBJ2-3; 7 bases fit TRBD1. CDR1 is SNHLY and CDR2 is FYNNEI in the germline V gene. CDR3 length equals 15 residues. The V and J ends lost 6 bases and 5 bases, in that order; junction bases with no gene match: 11. Drawing the rest from reference TRBV2 and TRBJ2-3, the complete variable domain is EPEVTQTPSHQVTQMGQEVILRCVPISNHLYFYWYRQILGQKVEFLVSFYNNEISEKSEIFDDQFSVERPDGSNFTLKIRSTKLEDSAMYFCASRIFTGAGDTQYFGPGTRLTVL.